This TCR beta chain was sequenced in a study of T-cell memory formation after mild COVID-19. Study-wide points: Prior to infection, memory already included some responding clones, suggesting cross-reactive memory joined.

Concerning this clonotype: The antigen is unknown.

Using constant-segment primers, 5'RACE produced TCR alpha and TCR beta cDNA libraries carrying sample barcodes and UMIs. TCRdb used MiXCR to reprocess the 5' RACE reads, holding one entry per CDR3 protein. Here the sample spans about 390,000 distinct CDR3 sequences, 16% being singletons. The length of the CDR3 is 15 residues. V was cut by 6 bases and J by 6 bases, with 18 bases left in between. The rearrangement uses TRBV12-3 or TRBV12-4 and TRBJ1-5, with D possibly TRBD1 on 5 matching bases. Sequenced input: PBMCs or a T cell subset sorted from them (not recorded which). The clonotype was recovered from a man younger than 35 who had mild COVID-19 (a few samples of this study predate the infection). Cell type and time point are not known. The CDR3 protein is CASSNEAGGSQPQHF. The CDR3 DNA follows: TGTGCCAGCAGCAATGAGGCGGGGGGTAGTCAGCCCCAGCATTTT.